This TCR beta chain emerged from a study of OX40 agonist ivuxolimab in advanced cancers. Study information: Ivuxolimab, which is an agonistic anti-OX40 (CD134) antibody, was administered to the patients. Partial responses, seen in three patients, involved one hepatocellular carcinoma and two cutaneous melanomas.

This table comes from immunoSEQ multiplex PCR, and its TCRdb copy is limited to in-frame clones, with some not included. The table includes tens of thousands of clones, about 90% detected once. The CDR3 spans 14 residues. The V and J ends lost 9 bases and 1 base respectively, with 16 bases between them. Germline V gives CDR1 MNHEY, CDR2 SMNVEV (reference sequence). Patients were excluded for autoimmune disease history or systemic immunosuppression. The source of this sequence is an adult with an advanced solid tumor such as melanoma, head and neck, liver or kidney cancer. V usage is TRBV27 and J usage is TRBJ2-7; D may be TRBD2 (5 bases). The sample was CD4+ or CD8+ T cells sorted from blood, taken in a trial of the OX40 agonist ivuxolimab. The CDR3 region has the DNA TGTGCCAGTAGATTAGGGAGTCCTTCCTACGAGCAGTACTTC. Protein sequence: CASRLGSPSYEQYF.